This entry describes one TCR beta chain. This clonotype was seen at least ten times. Its antigen remains unidentified. No per-base quality is available; no much larger clone lies one base away. The V end loses 5 bases and the J end loses 7 bases, and a stretch of 18 bases separates them. According to the germline V gene (reference sequence), CDR1 reads DFQATT and CDR2 reads SNEGSKA. The CDR3 covers 15 residues, taking in both the cysteine and the phenylalanine. The only DNA kept is the CDR3, 45 bases in frame from the first base. These data are taken from a study of human T cells and chemical hapten exposure (dated by TCRdb to 2020 to 2022). As for the study more broadly: For sensitization, 2% DPC in acetone was applied to a 2 cm by 2 cm area of upper inner arm skin. Weekly therapeutic DPC doses were additionally applied to the scalp of patients throughout the roughly 23-week study period. Patch testing was done on the upper back using Finn chambers containing 0.01% DPC, and results were scored after 6 days according to International Contact Dermatitis Research Group standards. Alopecia areata with under or over 50% scalp involvement, alopecia totalis and alopecia universalis were represented in the patient cohort, which was mostly female. Libraries were pooled for sequencing, and variation in per-sample TCR yields was attributed mainly to small differences in library volumes within the pool. This study followed changes in the peripheral blood TCR repertoire in vivo during primary and secondary sensitization of alopecia patients to the hapten diphenylcyclopropenone (DPC). Blood samples were taken from patients before sensitization (week 0) and at 2, 6 and about 24 weeks after DPC sensitization. About 30 alopecia patients provided blood for TCR sequencing at one to four time points (pre-sensitization, 2, 6 and 24 weeks). What the research found in general, with its limitations: Repeated subsampling changed both the strength of the expansion versus patch-test correlation and the threshold at which the correlation became significant. A positive correlation was found between the number of PT1 expanded TCRs and patch test score, with significance reached at thresholds 8, 16 and 32 but not 4. Significantly more large CDR3 similarity clusters were formed by expanded TCRs than by pre-sensitization or healthy control sets, consistent with antigen-driven responses. All patients had alopecia, a presumed autoimmune disease, so their immune response might differ from that of healthy individuals. No change with DPC sensitization was found in the number of TCRs above 1 in 1000 frequency, and no evidence of global repertoire structure alterations was found.

The time point label here, explained by the study, means: pre-sensitization, week 0. In light of the paper, this sample's treatment or condition label describes: therapeutic diphenylcyclopropenone sensitization with weekly scalp DPC. Blood at each patch-test visit was drawn before the patch test was applied. To be eligible, patients had to be aged 18 to 70, diagnosed with alopecia and judged suitable for DPC therapy, while pregnant patients were excluded. Total RNA was extracted from unfractionated whole blood collected in Tempus Blood RNA tubes. Libraries came from RACE. This sample was sequenced with a NextSeq 500. During library preparation, unique molecular identifiers were attached to individual cDNA molecules so that TCRs could be counted quantitatively and reproducibly. For every blood RNA sample, sequencing covered both the TCR alpha and TCR beta chains. The original methods were these. Samples had a median of 95,638 TCRs, with a range from roughly 20,000 to 690,600. The Decombinator software suite was used to annotate V, J and CDR3 in the TCR reads. For PS versus PT1 abundance plots, all samples were subsampled to the same number of TCRs (28,000). Expanded TCRs were defined as absent before sensitization and observed at least eight times at the 2-week time point. TCRdb trimmed public reads at Q25 via fastp, called clones via MiXCR and kept in-frame beta chains. Under each unique CDR3 protein, matching rows form one entry showing the most common genes and DNA. The V and J calls follow TCRdb's processing rather than the paper's. The sample table contains about 300,000 distinct CDR3 sequences; only one count was recorded for around 5.5% of them. Clones ranked in the top ten supply approximately 8.2% of the sample.

The input for sequencing was whole blood, taken in connection with sensitization to the hapten diphenylcyclopropenone (DPC). The sequence joins TRBV20-1 to TRBJ1-6; perhaps TRBD1 is the D gene, with 5 bases matching. This sequence was found in a woman aged 18-29 years with alopecia areata. Some clones in this sample may be carry-over from other donors' samples. The sequenced DNA: TGCAGTGCTCCCCCGCCGGCCGGGGGAAATTCACCCCTCCACTTT. Its protein product is CSAPPPAGGNSPLHF.